A single T cell receptor beta chain is shown here with its context. The sample belongs to a study of blood T cell repertoires in COVID-19. Assay used: immunoSEQ multiplex PCR; TCRdb lists only in-frame clones, some missing. The sample lists roughly 310,000 clones; about 88% were seen once. Germline CDR1 reads SNHLY; CDR2 reads FYNNEI. The CDR3 has 14 amino acids. Trimming took 6 bases from V and 2 from J; bases not matched to a gene: 4. Sequenced material: PBMCs or T cells enriched from blood (not recorded which). This receptor was obtained from a man aged 55 to 70 who had recovered from COVID-19. This chain uses TRBV2 with TRBJ1-1; 9 bases align to TRBD1. CDR3 amino acids: CASRLDRGNTEAFF. CDR3 sequence (DNA): TGTGCCAGCAGGTTGGACAGGGGAAACACTGAAGCTTTCTTT.